This TCR beta chain was obtained from a study of a mutant IDH1 vaccine in newly diagnosed glioma. Here immunoSEQ multiplex PCR was the method, and the copy in TCRdb shows in-frame clones only, minus some. Here the sample spans about 54,000 clones, 70% to 90% being singletons. The time point was: baseline, week 1 (first vaccination visit). The treatment is: pre-vaccination baseline after standard-of-care therapy. V was cut by 5 bases and J by 5 bases, with 10 bases left in between. Looked up from germline, CDR1 is SNHLY and CDR2 is FYNNEI. CDR3 size: 13 residues. This clonotype originated in a man between 18 and 35 years old with glioma. The chain combines TRBV2 with TRBJ1-5; no firm D call. The starting material was PBMCs, obtained from a glioma patient treated with radiotherapy, temozolomide or both. CDR3 in amino acids: CASSSGFHQPQHF. The CDR3 DNA reads TGTGCCAGCAGTTCGGGGTTTCATCAGCCCCAGCATTTT.